This T cell receptor (beta chain) was sequenced during a study of blood T cell repertoires in COVID-19. About the study: The United States, Italy and Spain were the sources of the acute and convalescent COVID-19 samples. Sample material is recorded as cDNA or gDNA derived from T cells, B-cell-depleted T cells, or PBMCs.

In its sample, this clone was seen once. Original analysis: Scientists estimated how many nucleated cells there were by amplifying reference gene primers. TCRdb's table, derived via immunoSEQ multiplex PCR, lists solely in-frame clones and lacks some. The D gene and trimming were derived from the DNA, and the V and J assignments and clone size from that table. Of about 83,000 clones listed, 65% to 80% were seen once; the top ten hold around 21%. Germline V lookup: CDR1 MDHEN, CDR2 SYDVKM. V gave up 5 bases and J gave up 1 base, with 15 bases separating them. CDR3 length equals 16 residues. Source material: peripheral blood. The V call is TRBV28, the J call TRBJ1-5; the D gene is possibly TRBD1 (6 bases). This clonotype was sampled from a woman of 80 years or more with active or convalescent COVID-19. This CDR3 is CASSPQGSGSNQPQHF. CDR3 nucleotide sequence: TGTGCCAGCAGTCCACAGGGTTCAGGAAGCAATCAGCCCCAGCATTTT.